The source of this T cell receptor (beta chain) is a study of cytomegalovirus exposure and HLA in healthy donors. The V end lost 7 bases, the J end lost 0 bases, and 10 bases lay between the germline ends. This CDR3 has 14 residues. Germline V gives CDR1 SNHLY, CDR2 FYNNEI. Findings of the study overall: A later analysis reportedly found fewer N-insertions in an Asian-associated ancestry cluster than the approximately 660-donor mean.

PCR was performed using 60 Vbeta and 13 Jbeta primers. Sequencing was performed with immunoSEQ multiplex PCR; in TCRdb, only in-frame clones are kept and a portion is missing. The sample includes about 160,000 clones, 60% to 80% of them seen just once. Concerning this clone: What it recognizes is unknown.

The material sequenced was PBMCs. This receptor was identified in a young woman in good health and CMV-seronegative. The rearrangement links TRBV2 to TRBJ2-1; D call uncertain. CDR3 nucleotide sequence: TGTGCCAGCAAGGAGAAGAGCTCCTACAATGAGCAGTTCTTC. This codes for CASKEKSSYNEQFF.